This TCR beta chain emerged from a study of T cell repertoires in cytomegalovirus infection. Study background: Public signatures in TCR beta pointed to CMV infection and matching HLA type.

TCRdb analysed the reads with MiXCR anew, one entry per CDR3 protein. The table lists fewer than 400,000 distinct CDR3 sequences, roughly 20% of them singletons. The CDR3 loop spans 17 amino acids. Per the germline V gene, CDR1 is LGHNA and CDR2 is YSLEER. Trimming took 3 bases from V and 3 from J; bases not matched to a gene: 8. The study, taken as a whole, reports: HLA-C-restricted CMV clonotypes gave the most frequent clonotype in two of eight donors. Cumulative public TCR beta family frequency identified CMV carriers with the relevant HLA.

This clonotype was seen more than once but under ten times. What it binds is not known. The chain links TRBV4-3 to TRBJ2-3; 11 bases are shared with TRBD2. The sample taken for sequencing was PBMCs. The TCR originated in a human donor in good health (CMV status not recorded). Some clones in this sample may be carry-over from other donors' samples. The CDR3 sequence: CASSQSFSGRATDTQYF. The DNA for the CDR3 is TGCGCCAGCAGCCAGAGCTTTAGCGGGAGGGCAACAGATACGCAGTATTTT.